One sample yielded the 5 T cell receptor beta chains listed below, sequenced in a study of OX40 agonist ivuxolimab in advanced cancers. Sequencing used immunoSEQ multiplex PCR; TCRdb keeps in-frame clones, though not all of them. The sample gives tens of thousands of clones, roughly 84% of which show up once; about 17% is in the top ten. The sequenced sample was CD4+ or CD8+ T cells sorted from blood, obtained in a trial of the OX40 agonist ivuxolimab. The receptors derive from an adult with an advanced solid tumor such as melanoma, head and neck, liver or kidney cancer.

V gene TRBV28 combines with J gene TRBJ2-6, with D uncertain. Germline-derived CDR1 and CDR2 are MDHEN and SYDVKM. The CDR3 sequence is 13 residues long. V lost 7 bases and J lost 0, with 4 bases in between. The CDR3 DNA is TGTGCCAGCATGAGCTCTGGGGCCAACGTCCTGACTTTC. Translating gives CASMSSGANVLTF.

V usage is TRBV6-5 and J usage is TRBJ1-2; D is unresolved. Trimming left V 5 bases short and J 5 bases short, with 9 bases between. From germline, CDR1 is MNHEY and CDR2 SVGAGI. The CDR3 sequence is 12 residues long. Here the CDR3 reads CASSEARYGYTF. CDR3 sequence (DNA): TGTGCCAGCAGTGAAGCGAGATATGGCTACACCTTC.

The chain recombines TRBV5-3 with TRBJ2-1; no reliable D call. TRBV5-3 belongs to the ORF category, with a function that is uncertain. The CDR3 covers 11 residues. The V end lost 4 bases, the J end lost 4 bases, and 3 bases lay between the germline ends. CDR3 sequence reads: CARSVYNEQFF. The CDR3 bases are TGTGCCAGAAGCGTATACAATGAGCAGTTCTTC.

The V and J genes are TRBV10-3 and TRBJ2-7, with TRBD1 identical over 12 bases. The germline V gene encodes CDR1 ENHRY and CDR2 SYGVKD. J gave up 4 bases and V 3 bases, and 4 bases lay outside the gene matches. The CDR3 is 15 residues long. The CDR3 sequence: CAISEMGQGAYEQYF. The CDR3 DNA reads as TGTGCCATCAGTGAAATGGGACAGGGGGCTTACGAGCAGTACTTC.

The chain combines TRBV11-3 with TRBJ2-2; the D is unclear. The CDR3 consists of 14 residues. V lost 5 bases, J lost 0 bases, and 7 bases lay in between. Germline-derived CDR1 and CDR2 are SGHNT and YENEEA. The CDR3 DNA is TGTGCCAGCAGCACCCGGTCGAACACCGGGGAGCTGTTTTTT. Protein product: CASSTRSNTGELFF.